The next 26 T cell receptor beta chains were all read from a single sample in a study of OX40 agonist ivuxolimab in advanced cancers. Using immunoSEQ multiplex PCR, the repertoire was profiled, and TCRdb retains in-frame clones only, with some absent. The sample shows more than 45,000 clones, 70% to 90% of them seen only once. The material sequenced was CD4+ or CD8+ T cells sorted from blood, taken in a trial of the OX40 agonist ivuxolimab. Source of these receptors: an adult with an advanced solid tumor such as melanoma, head and neck, liver or kidney cancer.

This chain joins TRBV19 and TRBJ1-5; 8 nucleotides align to TRBD1. The germline CDR1 and CDR2 sequences are LNHDA and SQIVND (reference sequence). J was trimmed by 5 bases and V by 4 bases; bases with no gene match: 10. This CDR3 has 16 residues. CDR3 region: CASSTDRGGLDQPQHF. Written as DNA, the CDR3 is TGTGCCAGTAGTACAGACAGGGGAGGACTTGATCAGCCCCAGCATTTT.

The V call is TRBV2, the J call TRBJ2-3, with TRBD1 matching over 9 bases. Per germline, CDR1 SNHLY and CDR2 FYNNEI. Losses at the gene ends were 6 bases for V and 1 base for J; bases not matched to a gene: 5. This CDR3 region has 15 residues. CDR3 loop: CASRDRGGGTDTQYF. DNA of the CDR3: TGTGCCAGCAGGGACAGGGGAGGGGGCACAGATACGCAGTATTTT.

This chain joins TRBV4-2 and TRBJ2-1; 11 bases match TRBD2. The CDR3 runs 17 residues. Trimming removed 1 base from V and 0 bases from J; junction bases left unmatched: 2. Germline CDR1 and CDR2: LGHNA and YNFKEQ. The CDR3 is CASSQVAGGGSYNEQFF. In DNA form, the CDR3 reads TGTGCCAGCAGCCAAGTAGCGGGAGGGGGCTCCTACAATGAGCAGTTCTTC.

V is TRBV7-2 and J is TRBJ2-5, with a possible D match to TRBD2 (5 bases). Germline assignment: CDR1 SGHTA and CDR2 FQGNSA. The CDR3 consists of 14 residues. V lost 3 bases and J lost 5, with 13 bases in between. As DNA, the CDR3 is TGTGCCAGCAGCTTTAGAGGGTTATCGGAGACCCAGTACTTC. It yields the protein CASSFRGLSETQYF. Filled out from reference TRBV7-2 and TRBJ2-5, the complete variable domain reads GAGVSQSPSNKVTEKGKDVELRCDPISGHTALYWYRQSLGQGLEFLIYFQGNSAPDKSGLPSDRFSAERTGGSVSTLTIQRTQQEDSAVYLCASSFRGLSETQYFGPGTRLLVL.

The rearrangement joins TRBV28 to TRBJ1-2; D is ambiguous. V gave up 1 base and J gave up 7 bases, with 10 bases separating them. Germline V gives CDR1 MDHEN, CDR2 SYDVKM. This CDR3 has 13 residues. DNA of the CDR3: TGTGCCAGCAGTTTATCCGGTTTTAGTGGCTACACCTTC. Protein product: CASSLSGFSGYTF.

This clone was seen only once. V is TRBV28 and J is TRBJ1-1; D gene unclear. Germline CDR1 is MDHEN and CDR2 is SYDVKM. This CDR3 is 13 amino acids long. The V end was cut by 6 bases, the J end by 1 base, with 9 bases between. The CDR3 DNA sequence: TGTGCCAGCAGCCGAGAGCGGAACACTGAAGCTTTCTTT. As protein: CASSRERNTEAFF.

This clone was recorded once. The gene calls are TRBV30 and TRBJ2-2; possible D gene TRBD2, 6 bases. CDR1 and CDR2 from the germline V gene are GTSNPN and SVGIG (reference sequence). V gave up 2 bases and J gave up 5 bases, with 12 bases separating them. The length of the CDR3 is 14 residues. The CDR3: CAWSRGGATGELFF. The CDR3 nucleotides read TGTGCCTGGAGTAGAGGCGGGGCTACCGGGGAGCTGTTTTTT.

This clone was detected a few times. The CDR3 DNA sequence: TGTGCCAGCAGTCCTAGGCCGGGGGGGGGAGGCTACACCTTC. Residues: CASSPRPGGGGYTF. The chain joins TRBV27 to TRBJ1-2; the D gene is possibly TRBD1 (5 bases). Germline CDR1 MNHEY, CDR2 SMNVEV (reference sequence). Trimming took off 5 bases at V and 8 bases at J, with 18 bases between the two ends. The CDR3 loop spans 14 amino acids.

This clone occurred a few times. CDR3 in amino acids: CASSPLEVSYEQYF. Written as DNA, the CDR3 is TGTGCCAGCAGCCCCCTCGAGGTCTCCTACGAGCAGTACTTC. J is TRBJ2-7 and V is TRBV14; D remains ambiguous. V lost 4 bases, J lost 0 bases, and 10 bases lay in between. Per the germline V gene, CDR1 is SGHDN and CDR2 is FVKESK. The CDR3 contains 14 residues.

The chain employs TRBV28 and TRBJ2-3; D ambiguous. CDR1 and CDR2 from the germline V gene are MDHEN and SYDVKM. This CDR3 region has 13 residues. V lost 5 bases and J lost 2, with 8 bases in between. This CDR3 reads CASSPTDTDTQYF. The CDR3 bases are TGTGCCAGCAGTCCGACCGACACAGATACGCAGTATTTT.

The rearrangement links TRBV5-6 to TRBJ1-2; 9 bases fit TRBD1. This CDR3 has 15 residues. In germline, CDR1 is SGHDT, CDR2 YYEEEE. The J segment lost 6 bases and the V segment lost 4 bases, leaving 10 bases of the junction unmatched. The CDR3 bases are TGTGCCAGCAGCACCGGGACAGGGACGCAAAATGGCTACACCTTC. Translation: CASSTGTGTQNGYTF.

V usage is TRBV10-3 and J usage is TRBJ1-2, with a tentative D call TRBD1 (5 bases). CDR1 ENHRY and CDR2 SYGVKD come from the germline V gene. V gave up 0 bases and J gave up 8 bases, with 7 bases separating them. The CDR3 consists of 12 residues. The DNA of the CDR3 is TGTGCCATCAGTGAGTCGGAGGGGGGCTACACCTTC. Translation gives CAISESEGGYTF.

V usage is TRBV5-1 and J usage is TRBJ2-1; D perhaps matches TRBD2 (6 bases). The germline V gene has CDR1 SGHRS and CDR2 YFSETQ. V shed 2 bases and J shed 1 base, with 10 bases lying between them. There are 15 residues in the CDR3. Here the CDR3 DNA reads TGCGCCAGCAGCTTCAAGCGGGTTTCCTACAATGAGCAGTTCTTC. Translating gives CASSFKRVSYNEQFF.

The genes are TRBV7-3 and TRBJ2-6; 7 bases are shared with TRBD1. With V trimmed by 5 bases and J by 5 bases, 6 bases remained unmatched. This CDR3 is 15 amino acids long. Germline lookup yields CDR1 SGHTA and CDR2 FQGTGA. This CDR3 is CASSLGGTRANVLTF. Written as DNA, the CDR3 is TGTGCCAGCAGCCTAGGGGGCACGCGGGCCAACGTCCTGACTTTC.

This clone showed up just a few times. This sequence joins TRBV15 and TRBJ2-7, with 14 bases that match TRBD2. This CDR3 spans 18 amino acids. The V segment lost 3 bases and the J segment 2 bases; nucleotides outside the gene matches: 9. CDR1 and CDR2 (germline): LNHNV, YYDKDF (reference sequence). The CDR3 reads CATSSGTSGRFTPYEQYF. DNA for the CDR3: TGTGCCACCAGCAGCGGGACTAGCGGGAGATTTACCCCCTACGAGCAGTACTTC.

The chain is built from TRBV5-1 and TRBJ1-3; D not certain. V was shortened by 0 bases and J by 0 bases, with 7 bases between the two germline ends. CDR1 is SGHRS, CDR2 YFSETQ, per germline. The CDR3 has 15 residues. CDR3 in amino acids: CASSLGPNSGNTIYF. CDR3 nucleotide sequence: TGCGCCAGCAGCTTGGGACCGAACTCTGGAAACACCATATATTTT.

The rearrangement links TRBV5-1 to TRBJ2-5; 9 bases line up with TRBD1. Trimming at V came to 4 bases and at J to 2 bases, leaving 3 bases not matched to a gene. This CDR3 is 14 amino acids long. CDR1 SGHRS and CDR2 YFSETQ come from the germline V gene. The CDR3 sequence: CASSPGTGQETQYF. Written as DNA, the CDR3 is TGCGCCAGCAGCCCCGGGACAGGGCAAGAGACCCAGTACTTC.

This rearrangement joins TRBV6-1 to TRBJ2-7; no firm D call. Germline-derived CDR1 and CDR2 are MNHNS and SASEGT. The length of the CDR3 is 13 residues. Trimming left V 3 bases short and J 6 bases short, with 12 bases between. The CDR3 spells CASSDVGWREQYF. The CDR3 nucleotides read TGTGCCAGCAGTGATGTGGGATGGCGCGAGCAGTACTTC.

This rearrangement joins TRBV4-1 to TRBJ1-1, with 8 bases aligning to TRBD1. The CDR3 runs to 14 residues. J was trimmed by 4 bases and V by 4 bases; bases with no gene match: 5. Germline V lookup: CDR1 MGHRA, CDR2 YSYEKL. The CDR3 is CASSPGQGITEAFF. The CDR3 DNA sequence: TGCGCCAGCAGCCCCGGACAGGGAATCACTGAAGCTTTCTTT.

This chain connects TRBV19 to TRBJ1-3; no reliable D call. Germline CDR1 and CDR2: LNHDA and SQIVND (reference sequence). The CDR3 contains 11 residues. CDR3 residues: CRRSSGNTIYF. The DNA for the CDR3 is TGTCGTCGTAGCTCTGGAAACACCATATATTTT.

This clone was observed a handful of times. CDR3 DNA sequence: TGTGCCATCAGTGAGCCTAGCGGGTCCCCCTCCTACAATGAGCAGTTCTTC. The encoded protein is CAISEPSGSPSYNEQFF. The genes are TRBV10-3 and TRBJ2-1; TRBD2 aligns across 8 bases. This CDR3 is 17 amino acids long. CDR1 and CDR2 from the germline V gene are ENHRY and SYGVKD. Trimming cost V 2 bases and J 0 bases; bases outside gene matches: 6.

The chain recombines TRBV5-1 with TRBJ1-2; D is unclear. The CDR3 loop spans 13 amino acids. Trimming shortened V by 0 bases and J by 10 bases, and 13 bases separated the two germline ends. Per germline, CDR1 SGHRS and CDR2 YFSETQ. The CDR3 reads CASSLGEASDYTF. The DNA for the CDR3 is TGCGCCAGCAGCTTGGGGGAGGCGAGCGACTACACCTTC. Variable domain in full (rest from reference TRBV5-1 and TRBJ1-2): KAGVTQTPRYLIKTRGQQVTLSCSPISGHRSVSWYQQTPGQGLQFLFEYFSETQRNKGNFPGRFSGRQFSNSRSEMNVSTLELGDSALYLCASSLGEASDYTFGSGTRLTVV.

The rearrangement uses TRBV6-5 and TRBJ2-7; D is unclear. Trimming removed 2 bases at V and 3 bases at J, with 2 bases between. Germline CDR1 MNHEY, CDR2 SVGAGI. CDR3 length: 11 amino acids. CDR3 bases: TGTGCCAGCAGTTACCTCTACGAGCAGTACTTC. This encodes CASSYLYEQYF.

The gene calls are TRBV15 and TRBJ2-3; 9 bases line up with TRBD1. CDR1 and CDR2 from the germline V gene are LNHNV and YYDKDF (reference sequence). The CDR3 extends over 16 amino acids. With 2 bases clipped from V and 11 bases from J, the junction kept 14 bases outside the gene matches. DNA for the CDR3: TGTGCCACCAGCAGACTCAGAGGACAGGGGCCGGAGGAGCAGTATTTT. As protein: CATSRLRGQGPEEQYF.

The V call is TRBV28, the J call TRBJ1-4, with D perhaps matching TRBD1 (5 bases). Trimming removed 7 bases from V and 8 bases from J, with 17 bases in between. The CDR3 totals 14 residues. The germline CDR1 and CDR2 sequences are MDHEN and SYDVKM. Here the CDR3 DNA reads TGTGCCAGCAACTGGGGAGCTGAGGGGGAAAAACTGTTTTTT. Translation: CASNWGAEGEKLFF.

The chain couples TRBV30 to TRBJ1-4; D gene unclear. The CDR3 is 14 residues long. Germline V gene sequence: CDR1 GTSNPN, CDR2 SVGIG (reference sequence). The ends were cut back, 8 bases at V and 0 bases at J, with 13 bases in the middle. CDR3: CAQAGVATNEKLFF. CDR3 bases: TGTGCCCAGGCGGGAGTTGCAACTAATGAAAAACTGTTTTTT.